This T cell receptor beta chain was captured by sequencing in a study of human T cells and chemical hapten exposure. Study at large: Upper inner arm skin measuring approximately 2 cm by approximately 2 cm received 2% DPC for sensitization. Small discrepancies in pooled library volume mainly accounted for the varying TCR yields per sample.

Germline assignment: CDR1 MDHEN and CDR2 SYDVKM. This CDR3 comprises 16 residues. The V end lost 5 bases, the J end lost 8 bases, and 19 bases lay between the germline ends. This clonotype was recorded a few times. Its antigen is not identified. The time point here: patch test 2, 6 weeks after DPC sensitization. The treatment denotes: therapeutic diphenylcyclopropenone sensitization with weekly scalp DPC. As originally analysed: A per-sample median of roughly 91,000 TCRs was observed, with a range of about 20,000 to 750,000. TCRdb re-derived calls from the RACE reads in MiXCR, one entry per CDR3 protein. The V and J calls follow TCRdb's processing rather than the paper's. The sample includes 140,000 or so distinct CDR3 sequences, around 11% seen only once; the top ten take less than 1.5%. Points from the study as a whole: Controls formed significantly fewer large CDR3 similarity clusters than expanded TCRs did.

The TCR sequence derives from a woman aged 45-60 years with alopecia areata. Some clones in this sample may be carry-over from other donors' samples. Sequences were derived from whole blood, sampled in connection with sensitization to the hapten diphenylcyclopropenone (DPC). This chain connects TRBV28 to TRBJ1-6; maybe TRBD1 (5 bases). The CDR3 loop is CASSKPWGGGDSPLHF. The CDR3 DNA reads as TGTGCCAGCAGTAAACCATGGGGGGGTGGCGATTCACCCCTCCACTTT.